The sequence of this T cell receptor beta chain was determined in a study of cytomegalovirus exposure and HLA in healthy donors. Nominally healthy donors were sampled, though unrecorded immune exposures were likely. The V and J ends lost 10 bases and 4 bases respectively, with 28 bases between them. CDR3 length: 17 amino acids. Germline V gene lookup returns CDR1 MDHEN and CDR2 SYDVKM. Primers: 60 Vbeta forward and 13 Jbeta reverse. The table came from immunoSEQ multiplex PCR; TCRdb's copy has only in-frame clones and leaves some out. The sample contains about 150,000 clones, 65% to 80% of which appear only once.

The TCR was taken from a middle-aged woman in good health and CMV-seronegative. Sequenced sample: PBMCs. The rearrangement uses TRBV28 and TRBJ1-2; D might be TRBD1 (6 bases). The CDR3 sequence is CATNSIPGEKLLYGYTF. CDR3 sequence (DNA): TGTGCCACCAACTCAATCCCAGGGGAGAAACTCCTCTATGGCTACACCTTC.